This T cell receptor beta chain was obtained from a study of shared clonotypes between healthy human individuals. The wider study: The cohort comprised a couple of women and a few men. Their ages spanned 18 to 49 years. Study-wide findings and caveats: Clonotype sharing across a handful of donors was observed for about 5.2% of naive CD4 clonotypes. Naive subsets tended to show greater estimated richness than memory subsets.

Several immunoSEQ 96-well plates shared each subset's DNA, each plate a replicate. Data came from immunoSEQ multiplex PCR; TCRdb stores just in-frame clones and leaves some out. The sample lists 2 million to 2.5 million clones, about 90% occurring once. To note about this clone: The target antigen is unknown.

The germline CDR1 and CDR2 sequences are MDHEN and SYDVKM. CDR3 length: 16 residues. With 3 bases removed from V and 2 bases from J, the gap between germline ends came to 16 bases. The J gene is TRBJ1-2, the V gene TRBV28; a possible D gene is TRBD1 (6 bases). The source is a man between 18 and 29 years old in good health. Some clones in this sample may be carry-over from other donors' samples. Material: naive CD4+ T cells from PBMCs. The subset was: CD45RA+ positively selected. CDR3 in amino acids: CASSFLQGRSNYGYTF. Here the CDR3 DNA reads TGTGCCAGCAGTTTTCTGCAGGGGCGGAGCAACTATGGCTACACCTTC.